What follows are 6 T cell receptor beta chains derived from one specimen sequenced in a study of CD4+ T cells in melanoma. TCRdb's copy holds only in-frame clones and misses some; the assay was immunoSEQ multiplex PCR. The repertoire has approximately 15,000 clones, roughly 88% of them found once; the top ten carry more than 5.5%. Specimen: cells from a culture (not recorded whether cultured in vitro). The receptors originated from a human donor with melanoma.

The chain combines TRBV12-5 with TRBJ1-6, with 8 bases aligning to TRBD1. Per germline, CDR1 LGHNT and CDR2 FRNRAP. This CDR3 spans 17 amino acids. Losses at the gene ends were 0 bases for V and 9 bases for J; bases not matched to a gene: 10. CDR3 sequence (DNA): TGTGCTAGTGGTTTGGTACCCCCCGGACAGGGAAGTTCACCCCTCCACTTT. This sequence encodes CASGLVPPGQGSSPLHF.

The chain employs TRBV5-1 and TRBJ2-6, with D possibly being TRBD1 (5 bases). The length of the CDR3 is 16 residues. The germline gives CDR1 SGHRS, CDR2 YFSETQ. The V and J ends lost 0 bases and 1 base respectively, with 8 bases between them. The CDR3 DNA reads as TGCGCCAGCAGCTTGGGCGCAGGGTCTGGGGCCAACGTCCTGACTTTC. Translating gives CASSLGAGSGANVLTF.

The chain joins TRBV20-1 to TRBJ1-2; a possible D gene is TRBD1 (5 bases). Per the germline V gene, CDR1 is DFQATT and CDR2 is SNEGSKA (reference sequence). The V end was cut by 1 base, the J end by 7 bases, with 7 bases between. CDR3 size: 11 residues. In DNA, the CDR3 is TGCAGTGCTAGAGCGGGGCCTGGCTACACCTTC. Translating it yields CSARAGPGYTF.

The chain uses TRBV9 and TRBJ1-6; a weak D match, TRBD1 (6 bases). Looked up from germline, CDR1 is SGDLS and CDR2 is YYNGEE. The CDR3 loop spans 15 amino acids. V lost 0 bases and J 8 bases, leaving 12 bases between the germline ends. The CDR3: CASSVDGQGYSPLHF. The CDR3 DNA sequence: TGTGCCAGCAGCGTAGACGGTCAGGGGTATTCACCCCTCCACTTT.

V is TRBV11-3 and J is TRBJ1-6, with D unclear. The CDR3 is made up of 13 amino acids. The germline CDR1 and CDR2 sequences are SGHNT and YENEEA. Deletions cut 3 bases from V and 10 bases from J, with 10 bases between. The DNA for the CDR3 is TGTGCCAGCAGCTTGGAAGTGGGCTCACCCCTCCACTTT. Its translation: CASSLEVGSPLHF.

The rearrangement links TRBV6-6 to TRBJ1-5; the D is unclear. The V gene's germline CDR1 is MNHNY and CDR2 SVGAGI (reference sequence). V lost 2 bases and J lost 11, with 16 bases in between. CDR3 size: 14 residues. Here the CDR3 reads CASSYPSGVMAQHF. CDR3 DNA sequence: TGTGCCAGCAGTTACCCCTCGGGCGTCATGGCCCAGCATTTT.